Listed below are T cell receptor beta chains from one sample, sequenced in a study of read filtering for tumor transcriptome and immune sequencing. TCRdb re-analysed the reads in MiXCR, keeping a single row per CDR3 protein. This table has 75,000 to 95,000 distinct CDR3 sequences, 20% to 25% appearing once. Sequenced: a population of CD138-negative cells sorted from bone marrow. These receptors came from a donor aged 40 or older with multiple myeloma. Both conserved end residues are part of each CDR3. The order of the fields is V gene, J gene, D gene, clone size, CDR3 DNA, CDR3 protein. The D gene is left open where the match is weak. The size field is filled for only some rows; it gives once, few, many or a size class.

>TRBV6-5|TRBJ2-3|-|few
TGTGCCAGCAGCTTTCGGCGGGGCACAGATACGCAGTATTTT
CASSFRRGTDTQYF
>TRBV5-1|TRBJ1-1|TRBD1|many
TGCGCCAGCAGAAAAGACAGGGGCGATATGAACACTGAAGCTTTCTTT
CASRKDRGDMNTEAFF
>TRBV11-2|TRBJ2-5|-|many
TGTGCCAGCAGCTTAGCCAGGGGAGAGACCCAGTACTTC
CASSLARGETQYF
>TRBV7-9|TRBJ2-3|-|many
TGTGCCAGCAGCTTAGGTACAGGAGGAGATACGCAGTATTTT
CASSLGTGGDTQYF
>TRBV29-1|TRBJ1-1|TRBD1|many
TGCAGCGTCGACAGGGGAGGGACTGAAGCTTTCTTT
CSVDRGGTEAFF
>TRBV20-1|TRBJ1-6|-|many
TGCAGTGCTACCGGTTTGCCTTTTAATTCACCCCTCCACTTT
CSATGLPFNSPLHF
>TRBV11-2|TRBJ2-5|-|many
TGTGCCAGCAGCTCCATACAGGGCCGTCAAGAGACCCAGTACTTC
CASSSIQGRQETQYF
>TRBV19|TRBJ1-1|-|-
TGTGCCAGTAGTTGGGGGGGGATGAACACTGAAGCTTTCTTT
CASSWGGMNTEAFF
>TRBV20-1|TRBJ2-1|-|many
TGCAGTGCTAGTTCAGGGCCCAATGAGCAGTTCTTC
CSASSGPNEQFF
>TRBV28|TRBJ1-4|TRBD1|few
TGTGCCAGCAGTTCCTCGGACAGGGCTATGAAACTGTTTTTT
CASSSSDRAMKLFF